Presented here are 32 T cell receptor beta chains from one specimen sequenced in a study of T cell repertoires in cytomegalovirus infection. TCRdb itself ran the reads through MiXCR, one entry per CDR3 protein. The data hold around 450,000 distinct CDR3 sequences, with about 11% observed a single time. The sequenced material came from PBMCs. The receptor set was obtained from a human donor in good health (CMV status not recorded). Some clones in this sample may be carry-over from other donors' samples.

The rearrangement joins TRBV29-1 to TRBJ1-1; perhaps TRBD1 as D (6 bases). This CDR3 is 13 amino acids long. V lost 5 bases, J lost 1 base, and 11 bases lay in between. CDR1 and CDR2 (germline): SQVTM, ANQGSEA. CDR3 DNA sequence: TGCAGCGTTCCAGGGGTGGGGAACACTGAAGCTTTCTTT. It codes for CSVPGVGNTEAFF.

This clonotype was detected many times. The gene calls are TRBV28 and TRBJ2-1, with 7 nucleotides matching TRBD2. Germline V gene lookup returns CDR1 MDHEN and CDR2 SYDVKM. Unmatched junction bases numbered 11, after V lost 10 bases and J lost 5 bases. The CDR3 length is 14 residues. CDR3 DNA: TGTGCCATCCAAAGGGTAGCGGGCAACAATGAGCAGTTCTTC. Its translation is CAIQRVAGNNEQFF.

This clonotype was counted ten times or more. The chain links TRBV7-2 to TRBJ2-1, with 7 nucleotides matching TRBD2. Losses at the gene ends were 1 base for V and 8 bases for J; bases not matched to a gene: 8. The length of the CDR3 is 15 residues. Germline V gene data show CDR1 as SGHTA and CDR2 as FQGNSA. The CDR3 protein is CASSLGGGRGYEQFF. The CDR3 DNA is TGTGCCAGCAGCTTAGGTGGCGGGAGAGGGTATGAGCAGTTCTTC.

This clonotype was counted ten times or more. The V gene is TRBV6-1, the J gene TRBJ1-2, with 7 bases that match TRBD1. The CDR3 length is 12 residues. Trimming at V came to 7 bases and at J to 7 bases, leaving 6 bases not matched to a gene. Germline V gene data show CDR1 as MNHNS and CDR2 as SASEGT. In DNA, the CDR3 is TGTGCCAGCAAGACAGGGAAAGGTGGCTACACCTTC. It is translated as CASKTGKGGYTF.

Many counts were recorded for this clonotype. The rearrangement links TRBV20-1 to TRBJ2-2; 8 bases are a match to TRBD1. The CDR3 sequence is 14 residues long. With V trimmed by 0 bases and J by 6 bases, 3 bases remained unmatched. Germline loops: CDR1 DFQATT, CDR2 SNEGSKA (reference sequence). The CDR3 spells CSARDNRGAGELFF. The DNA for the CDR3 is TGCAGTGCTAGAGATAACAGGGGGGCCGGGGAGCTGTTTTTT.

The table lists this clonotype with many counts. CDR3 nucleotides: TGCGCCAGCAGCCAGAGGGCGGACTCCTACGAGCAGTACTTC. Protein sequence: CASSQRADSYEQYF. The J gene is TRBJ2-7, the V gene TRBV4-1, with a possible D match to TRBD2 (5 bases). V lost 3 bases and J lost 0, with 9 bases in between. The germline V gene encodes CDR1 MGHRA and CDR2 YSYEKL. There are 14 residues in the CDR3.

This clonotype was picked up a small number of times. The CDR3 DNA sequence: TGCAGTGCTAGGGGGTTAGCTTCCTACGAGCAGTACTTC. Residues: CSARGLASYEQYF. The V gene is TRBV20-1, the J gene TRBJ2-7; D gene ambiguous. Trimming took 3 bases from V and 1 from J, leaving 10 bases between them. The germline gives CDR1 DFQATT, CDR2 SNEGSKA (reference sequence). CDR3 length equals 13 residues.

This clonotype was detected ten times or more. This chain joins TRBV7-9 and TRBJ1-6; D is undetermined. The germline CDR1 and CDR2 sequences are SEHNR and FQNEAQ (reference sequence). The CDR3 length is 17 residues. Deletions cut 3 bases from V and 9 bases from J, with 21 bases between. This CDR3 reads CASSFNPGVHSGSPLHF. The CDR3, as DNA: TGTGCCAGCAGCTTTAATCCTGGGGTCCATTCGGGTTCACCCCTCCACTTT.

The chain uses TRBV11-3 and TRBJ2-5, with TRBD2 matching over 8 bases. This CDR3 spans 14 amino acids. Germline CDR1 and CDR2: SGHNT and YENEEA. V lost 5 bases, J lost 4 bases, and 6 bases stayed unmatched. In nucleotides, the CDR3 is TGTGCCAGCAGCAAAGCGGGGGTGGGAGAGACCCAGTACTTC. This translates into CASSKAGVGETQYF.

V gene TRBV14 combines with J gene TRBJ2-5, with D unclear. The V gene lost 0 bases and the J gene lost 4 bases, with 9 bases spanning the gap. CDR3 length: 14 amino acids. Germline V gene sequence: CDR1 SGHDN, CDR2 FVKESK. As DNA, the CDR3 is TGTGCCAGCAGCCAAGAGTGGGGTTCAGAGACCCAGTACTTC. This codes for CASSQEWGSETQYF.

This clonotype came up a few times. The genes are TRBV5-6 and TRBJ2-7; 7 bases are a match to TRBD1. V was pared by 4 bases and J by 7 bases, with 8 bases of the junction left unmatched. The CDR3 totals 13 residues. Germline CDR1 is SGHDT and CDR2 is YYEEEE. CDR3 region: CASSGGTVREQYF. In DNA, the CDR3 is TGTGCCAGCAGCGGTGGGACAGTAAGGGAGCAGTACTTC.

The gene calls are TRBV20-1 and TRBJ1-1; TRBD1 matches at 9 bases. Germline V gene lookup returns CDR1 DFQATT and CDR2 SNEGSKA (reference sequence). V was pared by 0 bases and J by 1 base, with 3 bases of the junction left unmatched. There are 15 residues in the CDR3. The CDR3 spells CSARDRTGANTEAFF. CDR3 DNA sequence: TGCAGTGCTAGAGATAGGACAGGGGCGAACACTGAAGCTTTCTTT.

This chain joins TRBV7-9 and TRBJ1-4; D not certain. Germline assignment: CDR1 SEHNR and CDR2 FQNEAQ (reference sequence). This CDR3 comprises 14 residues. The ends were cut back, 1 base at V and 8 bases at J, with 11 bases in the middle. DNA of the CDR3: TGTGCCAGCAGCTTAGAGGAGGGCGGAGAAAAACTGTTTTTT. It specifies CASSLEEGGEKLFF.

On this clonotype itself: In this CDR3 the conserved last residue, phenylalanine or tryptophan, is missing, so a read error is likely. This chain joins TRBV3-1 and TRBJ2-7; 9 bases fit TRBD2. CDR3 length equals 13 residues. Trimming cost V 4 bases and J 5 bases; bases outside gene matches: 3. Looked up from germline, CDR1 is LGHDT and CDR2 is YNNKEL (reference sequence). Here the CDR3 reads CASSLAGANEQYY. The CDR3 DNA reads TGTGCCAGCAGCCTAGCGGGAGCAAACGAGCAGTACTAC.

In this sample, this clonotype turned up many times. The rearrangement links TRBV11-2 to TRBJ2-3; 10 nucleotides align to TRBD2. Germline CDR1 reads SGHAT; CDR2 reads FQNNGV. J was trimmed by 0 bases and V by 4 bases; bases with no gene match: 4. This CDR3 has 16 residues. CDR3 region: CASSWVAGGSTDTQYF. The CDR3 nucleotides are TGTGCCAGCAGCTGGGTAGCGGGGGGAAGCACAGATACGCAGTATTTT.

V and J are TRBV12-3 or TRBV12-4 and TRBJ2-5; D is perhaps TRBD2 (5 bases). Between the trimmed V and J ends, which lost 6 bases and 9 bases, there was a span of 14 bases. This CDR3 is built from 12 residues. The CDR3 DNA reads TGTGCCAGCAGCGGAGGCGTTGCGCCCCAGTACTTC. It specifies CASSGGVAPQYF.

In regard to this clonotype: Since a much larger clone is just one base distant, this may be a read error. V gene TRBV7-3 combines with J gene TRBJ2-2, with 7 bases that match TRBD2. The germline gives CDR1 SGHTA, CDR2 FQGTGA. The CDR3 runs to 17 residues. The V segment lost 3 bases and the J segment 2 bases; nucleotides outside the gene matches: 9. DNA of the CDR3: TGTGCCAGCAGCTTCCCCCCCGCGGGGGTAAACACCGGGGAGCTGTTTTTT. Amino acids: CASSFPPAGVNTGELFF. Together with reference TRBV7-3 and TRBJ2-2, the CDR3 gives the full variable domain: GAGVSQTPSNKVTEKGKYVELRCDPISGHTALYWYRQSLGQGPEFLIYFQGTGAADDSGLPNDRFFAVRPEGSVSTLKIQRTERGDSAVYLCASSFPPAGVNTGELFFGEGSRLTVL.

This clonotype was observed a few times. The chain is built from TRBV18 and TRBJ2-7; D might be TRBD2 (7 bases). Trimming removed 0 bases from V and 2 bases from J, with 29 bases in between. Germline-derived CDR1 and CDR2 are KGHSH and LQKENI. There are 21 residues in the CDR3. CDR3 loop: CASSPPRGGRGLPGNTYEQYF. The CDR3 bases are TGTGCCAGCTCACCACCGCGAGGGGGACGGGGACTACCCGGGAATACCTACGAGCAGTACTTC.

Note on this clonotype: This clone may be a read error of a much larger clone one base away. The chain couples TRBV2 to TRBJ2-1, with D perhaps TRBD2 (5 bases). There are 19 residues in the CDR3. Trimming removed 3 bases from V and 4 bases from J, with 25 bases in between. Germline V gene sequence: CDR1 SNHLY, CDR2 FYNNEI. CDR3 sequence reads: CASSEGRRELGGLYNEQFF. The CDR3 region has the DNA TGTGCCAGCAGTGAGGGTAGAAGGGAGCTTGGCGGGTTATACAATGAGCAGTTCTTC.

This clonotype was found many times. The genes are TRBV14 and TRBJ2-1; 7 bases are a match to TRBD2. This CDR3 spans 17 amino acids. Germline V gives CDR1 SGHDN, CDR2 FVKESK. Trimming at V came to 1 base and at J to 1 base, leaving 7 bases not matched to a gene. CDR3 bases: TGTGCCAGCAGCCAAGGGAGGGGCGGGGGATCCTACAATGAGCAGTTCTTC. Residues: CASSQGRGGGSYNEQFF.

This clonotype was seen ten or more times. CDR3 protein: CATSDPGTATDTQYF. The CDR3 nucleotides are TGTGCCACCAGTGATCCCGGGACAGCCACAGATACGCAGTATTTT. This chain links TRBV24-1 with TRBJ2-3; the match to TRBD1 covers 7 bases. Trimming at V came to 3 bases and at J to 2 bases, leaving 4 bases not matched to a gene. This CDR3 has 15 amino acids. Germline assignment: CDR1 KGHDR and CDR2 SFDVKD.

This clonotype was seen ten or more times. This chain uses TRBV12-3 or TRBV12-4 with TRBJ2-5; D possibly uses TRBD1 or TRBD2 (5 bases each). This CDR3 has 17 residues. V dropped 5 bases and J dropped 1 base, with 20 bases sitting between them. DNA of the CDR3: TGTGCCAGCAGTCGGGGAAGTGGGAGCCAGGGCCAAGAGACCCAGTACTTC. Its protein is CASSRGSGSQGQETQYF.

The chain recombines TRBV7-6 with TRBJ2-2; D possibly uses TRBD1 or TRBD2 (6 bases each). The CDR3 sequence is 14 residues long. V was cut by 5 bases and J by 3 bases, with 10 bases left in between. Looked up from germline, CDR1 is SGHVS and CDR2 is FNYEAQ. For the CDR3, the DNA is TGTGCCAGCAGCGTAAGGGGGGACACCGGGGAGCTGTTTTTT. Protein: CASSVRGDTGELFF.

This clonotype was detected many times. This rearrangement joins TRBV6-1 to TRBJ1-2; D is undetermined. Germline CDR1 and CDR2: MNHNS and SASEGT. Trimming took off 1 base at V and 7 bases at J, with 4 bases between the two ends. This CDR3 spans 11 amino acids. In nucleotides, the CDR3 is TGTGCCAGCAGTGAAGACTCTGGCTACACCTTC. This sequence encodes CASSEDSGYTF.

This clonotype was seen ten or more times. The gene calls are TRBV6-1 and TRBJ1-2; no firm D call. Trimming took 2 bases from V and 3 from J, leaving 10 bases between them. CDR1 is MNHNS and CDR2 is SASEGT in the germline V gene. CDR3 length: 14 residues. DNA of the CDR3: TGTGCCAGCAGTGAATGGTCAGGAGACTATGGCTACACCTTC. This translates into CASSEWSGDYGYTF.

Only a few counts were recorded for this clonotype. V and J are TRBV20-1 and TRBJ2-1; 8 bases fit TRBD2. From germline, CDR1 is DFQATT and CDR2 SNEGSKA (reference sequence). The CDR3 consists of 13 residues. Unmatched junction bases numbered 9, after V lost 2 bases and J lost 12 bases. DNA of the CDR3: TGCAGTGCTAGACGGGGGTCCGCGGGGGGGCAGTTCTTC. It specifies CSARRGSAGGQFF.

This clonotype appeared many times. The CDR3 DNA sequence: TGTGCCAGCAGTGCGCGTGGGGGAAGAGCTGAAGCTTTCTTT. The encoded protein is CASSARGGRAEAFF. V is TRBV6-1 and J is TRBJ1-1; a possible D gene is TRBD1 (5 bases). The CDR3 length is 14 residues. V gave up 4 bases and J gave up 6 bases, with 15 bases separating them. From germline, CDR1 is MNHNS and CDR2 SASEGT.

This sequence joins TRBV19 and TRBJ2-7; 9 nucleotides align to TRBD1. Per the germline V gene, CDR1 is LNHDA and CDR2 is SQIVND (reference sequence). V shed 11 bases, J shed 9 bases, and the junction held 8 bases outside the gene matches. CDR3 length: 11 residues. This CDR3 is CARRGQGRQYF. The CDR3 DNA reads TGTGCCCGTCGGGGACAGGGAAGGCAGTACTTC. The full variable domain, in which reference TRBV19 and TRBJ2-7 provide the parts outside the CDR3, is DGGITQSPKYLFRKEGQNVTLSCEQNLNHDAMYWYRQDPGQGLRLIYYSQIVNDFQKGDIAEGYSVSREKKESFPLTVTSAQKNPTAFYLCARRGQGRQYFGPGTRLTVT.

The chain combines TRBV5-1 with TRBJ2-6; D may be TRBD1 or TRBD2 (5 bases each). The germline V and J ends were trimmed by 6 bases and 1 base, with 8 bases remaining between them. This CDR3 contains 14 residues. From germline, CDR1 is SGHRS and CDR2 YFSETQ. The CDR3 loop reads CASTWGSGANVLTF. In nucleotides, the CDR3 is TGCGCCAGCACCTGGGGGTCTGGGGCCAACGTCCTGACTTTC.

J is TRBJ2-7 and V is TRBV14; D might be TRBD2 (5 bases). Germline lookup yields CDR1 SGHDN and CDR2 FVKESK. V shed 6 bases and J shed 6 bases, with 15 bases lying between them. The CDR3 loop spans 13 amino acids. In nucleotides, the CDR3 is TGTGCCAGCAGTCATGCAGGAGGTGCCGAGCAGTACTTC. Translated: CASSHAGGAEQYF. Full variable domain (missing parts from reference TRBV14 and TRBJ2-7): EAGVTQFPSHSVIEKGQTVTLRCDPISGHDNLYWYRRVMGKEIKFLLHFVKESKQDESGMPNNRFLAERTGGTYSTLKVQPAELEDSGVYFCASSHAGGAEQYFGPGTRLTVT.

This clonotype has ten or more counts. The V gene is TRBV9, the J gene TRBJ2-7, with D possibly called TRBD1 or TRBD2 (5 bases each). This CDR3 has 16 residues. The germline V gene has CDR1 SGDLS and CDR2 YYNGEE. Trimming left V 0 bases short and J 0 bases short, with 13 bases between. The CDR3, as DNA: TGTGCCAGCAGCGTAGGGGGCGGGCGAACCTCCTACGAGCAGTACTTC. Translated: CASSVGGGRTSYEQYF.

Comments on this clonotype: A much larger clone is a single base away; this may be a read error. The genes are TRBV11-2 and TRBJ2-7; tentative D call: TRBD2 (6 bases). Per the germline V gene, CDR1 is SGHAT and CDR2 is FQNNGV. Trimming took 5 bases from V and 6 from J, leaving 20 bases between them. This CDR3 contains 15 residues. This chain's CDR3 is CASSLTSGSLVEQYF. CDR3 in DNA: TGTGCCAGCAGCCTTACGAGCGGGTCGCTGGTCGAGCAGTACTTC.